Below, one T cell receptor beta chain is given with its context. This receptor's antigen is unknown. No base qualities exist here, and no much larger clone lies one base off it. The data originate from a study of radiotherapy plus CTLA-4 blockade in lung cancer (dated by TCRdb to the late 2010s). Regarding the complete study: Objective responses occurred in about 20% of enrolled patients, and roughly 30% achieved disease control. Results and caveats for the whole study, not just this receptor: Increased serum interferon-beta after radiation, together with early dynamic changes in blood T cell clones, were reported to be the strongest predictors of response. TCR clones derived from tumors expanded in peripheral blood after treatment with radiotherapy and ipilimumab.

The library came from the immunoSEQ multiplex PCR assay. TCRdb retrieved this table from immuneACCESS and kept in-frame rearrangements only. Not all clones are present; in checked studies, unresolved V genes account for under half, and no reason is known for the remainder. The sample table records around 40,000 clones; approximately 68% of these occur just once. The ten largest clones represent just over 9.5% of the sample. In this study, focal radiation therapy paired with CTLA-4 blockade (ipilimumab) was tested in patients who had chemo-refractory metastatic non-small-cell lung cancer. There are 15 amino acids in the CDR3, from cysteine to phenylalanine inclusive. Left in the record is the CDR3 DNA by itself, 45 bases read in frame from the first base. The germline V gene encodes CDR1 SGHDT and CDR2 YYEEEE. V lost 4 bases and J lost 6 bases, and the count of bases not matched to a germline gene is 12.

This material consisted of peripheral blood, taken from a patient treated with radiotherapy plus ipilimumab. This receptor was obtained from a human donor with non-small cell lung cancer who had stable disease on radiotherapy plus ipilimumab. The chain joins TRBV5-6 to TRBJ1-1, and TRBD1 matches 7 of the central bases. Read as DNA, the sequence is TGTGCCAGCAGCCCCGATTTAGACAGGGTGGCTGAAGCTTTCTTT. It is translated as CASSPDLDRVAEAFF.